A single sample is the source of the 17 T cell receptor beta chains below, sequenced in a study of shared clonotypes between healthy human individuals. Measured with immunoSEQ multiplex PCR; TCRdb has only the in-frame clones, and not every one. The sample lists approximately 1.4 million clones, 95% to 99% occurring once. Sequencing used naive CD4+ T cells sorted from blood. Regarding subset: CD45RA+ positively selected. The receptors were sampled from a man between 25 and 39 years old in good health.

The J gene is TRBJ2-1, the V gene TRBV7-8; 13 bases map to TRBD2. CDR3 length: 16 amino acids. Per germline, CDR1 SGHVS and CDR2 FQNEAQ. With 5 bases clipped from V and 3 bases from J, the junction kept 4 bases outside the gene matches. In DNA, the CDR3 is TGTGCCAGCAGCCCACTAGCGGGAGGGATCTACAATGAGCAGTTCTTC. This sequence encodes CASSPLAGGIYNEQFF.

J is TRBJ2-7 and V is TRBV25-1; D is perhaps TRBD2 (5 bases). With 4 bases removed from V and 3 bases from J, the gap between germline ends came to 13 bases. CDR1 and CDR2 (germline): MGHDK, SYGVNS. The CDR3 is made up of 14 amino acids. In DNA form, the CDR3 reads TGTGCCAGCAGTGCGACGAGGGCCCTCTACGAGCAGTACTTC. Encoded protein: CASSATRALYEQYF.

This clone was counted once. The genes are TRBV7-6 and TRBJ1-4, with TRBD1 matching over 7 bases. In germline, CDR1 is SGHVS, CDR2 FNYEAQ. The V gene end was trimmed by 5 bases and the J gene end by 4 bases; junction bases not matched to a gene: 10. The CDR3 is 16 amino acids. CDR3 residues: CASSRHGQEYNEKLFF. The CDR3 DNA reads as TGTGCCAGCAGCCGCCACGGACAGGAATATAATGAAAAACTGTTTTTT.

This clone was picked up one time. This sequence joins TRBV9 and TRBJ2-7; possible D gene TRBD2, 5 bases. Trimming stripped 0 bases from V and 10 bases from J, with 17 bases between. Germline CDR1 SGDLS, CDR2 YYNGEE. The CDR3 contains 14 residues. CDR3 loop: CASSVGPLFRDQYF. The DNA of the CDR3 is TGTGCCAGCAGCGTAGGTCCCCTTTTTCGGGATCAGTACTTC. The full variable domain, its missing parts supplied by reference TRBV9 and TRBJ2-7, is DSGVTQTPKHLITATGQRVTLRCSPRSGDLSVYWYQQSLDQGLQFLIQYYNGEERAKGNILERFSAQQFPDLHSELNLSSLELGDSALYFCASSVGPLFRDQYFGPGTRLTVT.

The V and J genes are TRBV29-1 and TRBJ2-7, with no clear D. Deletions cut 8 bases from V and 3 bases from J, with 2 bases between. CDR3 length: 8 amino acids. The germline gives CDR1 SQVTM, CDR2 ANQGSEA. DNA of the CDR3: TGCAGCAACTACGAGCAGTACTTC. It codes for CSNYEQYF.

This chain joins TRBV9 and TRBJ2-1; perhaps TRBD2 as D (6 bases). Between the trimmed V and J ends, which lost 3 bases and 4 bases, there was a span of 17 bases. The CDR3 is made up of 16 amino acids. The germline V gene encodes CDR1 SGDLS and CDR2 YYNGEE. The CDR3 loop is CASSAVERARYNEQFF. CDR3 nucleotide sequence: TGTGCCAGCAGCGCGGTGGAGCGGGCACGATACAATGAGCAGTTCTTC.

The J gene is TRBJ1-5, the V gene TRBV6-1; TRBD1 might be the D (6 bases). The germline V gene encodes CDR1 MNHNS and CDR2 SASEGT. The V end lost 3 bases, the J end lost 4 bases, and 13 bases lay between the germline ends. The CDR3 sequence is 15 residues long. This CDR3 is CASSDFGGQNQPQHF. CDR3 DNA sequence: TGTGCCAGCAGTGATTTCGGGGGGCAAAATCAGCCCCAGCATTTT.

This chain uses TRBV7-6 with TRBJ1-3, with TRBD1 matching over 12 bases. Looked up from germline, CDR1 is SGHVS and CDR2 is FNYEAQ. Losses at the gene ends were 1 base for V and 3 bases for J; bases not matched to a gene: 4. The CDR3 loop spans 17 amino acids. The CDR3 bases are TGTGCCAGCAGCTTAGGGGGACAGGGGGCATATGGAAACACCATATATTTT. Protein sequence: CASSLGGQGAYGNTIYF.

The CDR3 DNA sequence: TGTGCCAGCAGTTTAACCAGGGCCGGTAATACGCAGTATTTT. This encodes CASSLTRAGNTQYF. The chain carries TRBV27 and TRBJ2-3; perhaps TRBD1 as D (5 bases). Trimming shortened V by 2 bases and J by 7 bases, and 13 bases separated the two germline ends. Germline lookup yields CDR1 MNHEY and CDR2 SMNVEV (reference sequence). The CDR3 has 14 residues.

The gene calls are TRBV5-8 and TRBJ2-5, with a weak D call TRBD1 (6 bases). Germline V CDR1 and CDR2: SGHTS, YDEGEE. There are 14 residues in the CDR3. V shed 6 bases and J shed 4 bases, with 16 bases lying between them. As DNA, the CDR3 is TGTGCCAGCACCCCAGGACAGTCGCCAGAGACCCAGTACTTC. This translates into CASTPGQSPETQYF.

The chain carries TRBV6-6 and TRBJ2-7; TRBD1 matches at 8 bases. The germline V gene has CDR1 MNHNY and CDR2 SVGAGI (reference sequence). The trim removed 0 bases at V and 3 bases at J, leaving 7 bases unmatched. The CDR3 runs to 16 residues. As DNA, the CDR3 is TGTGCCAGCAGTTACTCCTTTTGGACAGGGAGCTACGAGCAGTACTTC. It is translated as CASSYSFWTGSYEQYF.

The chain recombines TRBV9 with TRBJ2-1; possible D gene TRBD2, 6 bases. Germline loops: CDR1 SGDLS, CDR2 YYNGEE. Trimming removed 4 bases at V and 4 bases at J, with 18 bases between. The length of the CDR3 is 16 residues. In nucleotides, the CDR3 is TGTGCCAGCAGCCCAGCCGGCGGCGGGGCATACAATGAGCAGTTCTTC. Translated, it gives CASSPAGGGAYNEQFF.

The CDR3 here is CASSPQGYGYEQYF. DNA for the CDR3: TGTGCCAGCAGCCCACAGGGTTACGGCTACGAGCAGTACTTC. The V call is TRBV2, the J call TRBJ2-7, with a possible D match to TRBD1 (6 bases). Germline values: CDR1 SNHLY, CDR2 FYNNEI. There are 14 residues in the CDR3. Trimming left V 6 bases short and J 3 bases short, with 15 bases between.

The chain joins TRBV29-1 to TRBJ1-2; 9 bases map to TRBD1. Germline assignment: CDR1 SQVTM and CDR2 ANQGSEA. The CDR3 totals 13 residues. The junction had 8 bases not matched to a gene; V was cut back by 7 bases and J by 5 bases. The CDR3 DNA reads TGCAGCGCTGCCGGACAGGGGATATATGGCTACACCTTC. Protein sequence: CSAAGQGIYGYTF.

The table lists this clone with a count of one. The chain employs TRBV7-9 and TRBJ2-2; 8 bases map to TRBD2. The CDR3 has 17 amino acids. V dropped 1 base and J dropped 6; count of bases not matched to a gene: 10. CDR1 is SEHNR, CDR2 FQNEAQ, per germline (reference sequence). This chain's CDR3 is CASSLVLSGRASGELFF. The CDR3 DNA reads TGTGCCAGCAGCTTAGTTTTGAGCGGGAGAGCTTCCGGGGAGCTGTTTTTT.

The chain is built from TRBV6-5 and TRBJ2-7, with 7 bases identical to TRBD1. After removal of 5 bases from V and 2 bases from J, the junction contained 3 bases not matched to a gene. This CDR3 is 13 amino acids long. Germline-derived CDR1 and CDR2 are MNHEY and SVGAGI. The CDR3 bases are TGTGCCAGCAGTGACAGGGACCCCTACGAGCAGTACTTC. Translated: CASSDRDPYEQYF.

Only one count was recorded for this clone. This chain links TRBV5-1 with TRBJ2-1; TRBD2 matches at 9 bases. The CDR3 sequence is 18 residues long. Trimming at V came to 2 bases and at J to 3 bases, leaving 12 bases not matched to a gene. The germline V gene encodes CDR1 SGHRS and CDR2 YFSETQ. The CDR3 DNA reads as TGCGCCAGCAGCTTTCAAGCGGGAGGTTCAGTGGGCTACAATGAGCAGTTCTTC. Translation gives CASSFQAGGSVGYNEQFF.